This TCR beta chain was recovered during a study of shared clonotypes between healthy human individuals. Deletions cut 5 bases from V and 2 bases from J, with 10 bases between. The CDR3 length is 14 residues. CDR1 and CDR2 from the germline V gene are MDHEN and SYDVKM. The assay ran at deep level. Sequenced by immunoSEQ multiplex PCR; TCRdb stores in-frame clones only, minus some. Here the sample spans roughly 640,000 clones, around 74% being singletons. The chain is built from TRBV28 and TRBJ1-3; possibly TRBD1 for D (6 bases). The sequence was collected from a woman aged 25 to 39 in good health. The sequenced sample was memory CD4+ T cells sorted from blood. As for subset: CD45RA-negative fraction. This CDR3 is CASSPGEAGNTIYF. The CDR3 region has the DNA TGTGCCAGCAGTCCAGGGGAAGCTGGAAACACCATATATTTT.